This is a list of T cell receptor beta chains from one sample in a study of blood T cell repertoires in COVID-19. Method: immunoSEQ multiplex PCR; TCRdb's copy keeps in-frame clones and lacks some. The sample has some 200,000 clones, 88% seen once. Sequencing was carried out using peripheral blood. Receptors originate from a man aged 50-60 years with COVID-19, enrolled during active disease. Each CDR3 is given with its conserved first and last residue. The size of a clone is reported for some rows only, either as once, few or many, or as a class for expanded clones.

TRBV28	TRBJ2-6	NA	CASSLLTGANVLTF
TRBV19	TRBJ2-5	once	CASSIDGNRGLGETQYF
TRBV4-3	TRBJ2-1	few	CASSPELAGGRNEQFF
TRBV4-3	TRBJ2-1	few	CASSQELQGSYNEQFF
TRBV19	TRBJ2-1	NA	CASSPRQGRDEQFF
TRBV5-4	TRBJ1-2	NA	CASSLATRRVYGYTF
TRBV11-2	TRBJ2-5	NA	CASRKGAGQETQYF
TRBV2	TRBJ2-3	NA	CASSGVAGGLIDTQYF
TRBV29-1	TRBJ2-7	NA	CSVDLSTGTGGSYEQYF
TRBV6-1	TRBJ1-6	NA	CASSEARGRNSPLHF
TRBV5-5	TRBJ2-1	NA	CASSRDSFSNEQFF
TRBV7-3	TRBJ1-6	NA	CASSIDSRNSPLHF
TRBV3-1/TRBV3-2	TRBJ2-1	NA	CASSQDAGPYNEQFF
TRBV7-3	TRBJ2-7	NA	CASSLKHGGGAEQYF
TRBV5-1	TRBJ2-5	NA	CASSPGLAVQETQYF
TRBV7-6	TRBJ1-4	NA	CASSLGQGAEKLFF
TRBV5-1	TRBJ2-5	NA	CASSLAGGGETQYF
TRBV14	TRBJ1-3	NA	CASSPSPGYGNTIYF
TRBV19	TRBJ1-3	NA	CASSEQGSGNTIYF
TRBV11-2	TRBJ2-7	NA	CASSENPRDRYYEQYF
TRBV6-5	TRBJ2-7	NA	CASSPRTSGTYEQYF
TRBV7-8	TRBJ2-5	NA	CASSSREGEETQYF
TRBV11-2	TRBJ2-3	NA	CASSSRQGVADTQYF
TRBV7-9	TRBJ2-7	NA	CASSSRRGGGVYEQYF
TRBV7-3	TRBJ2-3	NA	CASSLQGPAATDTQYF
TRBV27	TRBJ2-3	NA	CASRGRAGGPPTDTQYF
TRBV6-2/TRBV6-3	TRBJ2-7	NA	CASSYSDSSYEQYF
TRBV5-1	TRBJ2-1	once	CASSWTSGSFNEQFF
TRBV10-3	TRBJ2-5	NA	CAITEKQGLGTQYF
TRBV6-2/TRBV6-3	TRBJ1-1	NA	CASSGGQNTEAFF